What follows are 30 T cell receptor beta chains derived from one specimen sequenced in a study of CD8+ T cells in alopecia areata. Following RNA extraction, reverse transcription yielded cDNA that acted as the sequencing template. Clones were read by immunoSEQ multiplex PCR, and TCRdb kept only the in-frame ones, dropping some. In total the sample includes 200,000 to 300,000 clones, none of them seen once. Cell sorting was performed on pooled cutaneous lymph node cells with CD4, CD8alpha, NKG2D, NKG2ACE and other markers. The specimen was CD4+ T cells sorted from a lymph node. The source is a C3H/HeJ mouse with alopecia areata. The strain bears MHC haplotype H2-k.

This clone was found a few times. Each gene name is a mouse one. The CDR3 is cut off 4 residues early in the read; its end comes from the germline J gene. The V call is TRBV19, the J call TRBJ2-3; 8 nucleotides align to TRBD2. V gave up 3 bases and J gave up 0 bases; unmatched junction bases: 3. CDR3 length: 15 residues. Germline CDR1 and CDR2: FNHDT and SITEND (reference sequence). Partial CDR3 DNA: TGTGCCAGCAGTAACTGGGGGACTAGTGCAGAA. Translated: CASSNWGTSAE. The entire CDR3 reads CASSNWGTSAETLYF.

This clone appeared a few times. Gene names follow the mouse nomenclature. The covered CDR3 bases are TGTGCCAGCAGCCTGACAACAAACACCGGG. Residues: CASSLTTNTG. From start to end, the CDR3 is CASSLTTNTGQLYF. This chain connects TRBV19 to TRBJ2-2; D is unclear. The read is 4 residues too short to cover the CDR3 end, so that end is filled in from the germline J gene. The CDR3 sequence is 14 residues long. Germline V gene sequence: CDR1 FNHDT, CDR2 SITEND (reference sequence). V lost 5 bases and J 0 bases, leaving 8 bases between the germline ends.

This clone was detected a few times. These gene names are mouse names. The missing CDR3 end, 4 residues past where the read stops, is filled in from the germline J gene. The rearrangement joins TRBV5 to TRBJ2-1; TRBD1 agrees at 7 bases. Unmatched junction bases numbered 4, after V lost 2 bases and J lost 0 bases. Germline-derived CDR1 and CDR2 are LGHNA and YNLKQL (reference sequence). CDR3 length: 16 amino acids. Partial CDR3 DNA: TGTGCCAGCAGCCAAACCCGGGACAGTAACTATGCT. Its protein product is CASSQTRDSNYA. The CDR3 as a whole reads CASSQTRDSNYAEQFF.

As for this clone: Gene names and germline match the mouse. The CDR3 DNA, read in part, is TGCACCTGCAGTGCAGAGGGGGACAGGGTTACAGAA. Amino acids: CTCSAEGDRVTE. The full CDR3 protein is CTCSAEGDRVTETLYF. This chain links TRBV1 with TRBJ2-3, with TRBD1 matching 9 bases. The CDR3 is cut off 4 residues early in the read; its end comes from the germline J gene. The CDR3 sequence is 16 residues long. J lost 4 bases, V lost 0 bases, and 5 bases had no gene match. Germline V gives CDR1 NSQYPW, CDR2 LRSPGD (reference sequence).

This clone was counted a few times. Gene names are the mouse ones. The CDR3 end falls 3 residues outside the read, so it is completed with the germline J gene. The rearrangement links TRBV13-2 to TRBJ1-6, with a possible D match to TRBD1 (6 bases). TRBJ1-6 is annotated as an ORF whose role is uncertain. With 0 bases removed from V and 7 bases from J, the gap between germline ends came to 14 bases. This CDR3 has 16 amino acids. The germline V gene has CDR1 NNHNN and CDR2 SYGAGS (reference sequence). The CDR3 spells CASGDAGDMGNSPLYF. The CDR3 bases that were read are TGTGCCAGCGGTGATGCAGGGGACATGGGGAATTCGCCC.

This clone has a handful of counts. Gene names denote mouse genes. The CDR3 extends 4 residues past the end of the read, so its final part is completed from the germline J gene. J is TRBJ1-1 and V is TRBV29; maybe TRBD1 (6 bases). V lost 7 bases, J lost 0 bases, and 9 bases lay in between. The CDR3 runs to 13 residues. Per germline, CDR1 MSHET and CDR2 SYDVDS. CDR3 sequence: CASTPGANTEVFF. CDR3 DNA, as far as it was read: TGTGCTAGCACCCCAGGGGCAAACACA.

Remarks on this clone: The gene names given are mouse names. CDR3 residues: CASSQDLQNSDYTF. The DNA read from the CDR3 is TGTGCCAGCAGCCAAGATTTACAGAACTCC. The gene calls are TRBV5 and TRBJ1-2, with no clear D. The read ends 4 residues before the CDR3 terminus; that terminus is restored from the germline J gene. Trimming removed 0 bases at V and 2 bases at J, with 7 bases between. Germline CDR1 and CDR2: LGHNA and YNLKQL (reference sequence). CDR3 length: 14 residues.

This clone showed up just a few times. Here the gene names and germline are mouse. The read terminates 4 residues before the CDR3 end, so the remaining end is supplied by the germline J gene. The chain recombines TRBV13-3 with TRBJ2-7; unclear D gene. CDR1 and CDR2 from the germline V gene are NNHDY and SYVADS. Between the trimmed V and J ends, which lost 5 bases and 3 bases, there was a span of 9 bases. This CDR3 spans 12 amino acids. CDR3 bases read: TGTGCCAGCAGCAAGACTCTCTAT. It codes for CASSKTLY. The entire CDR3 reads CASSKTLYEQYF.

About this clone itself: Here the gene names and germline are mouse. The CDR3 extends 4 residues past the end of the read, so its final part is completed from the germline J gene. The same CDR3 arises from other DNA sequences in this sample as well. This chain connects TRBV19 to TRBJ1-2, with 7 bases lining up with TRBD1. CDR1 FNHDT and CDR2 SITEND come from the germline V gene (reference sequence). The CDR3 is made up of 14 amino acids. V dropped 2 bases and J dropped 4; count of bases not matched to a gene: 5. The CDR3 loop reads CASSIRGQGSDYTF. Partial CDR3 DNA: TGTGCCAGCAGTATTAGGGGGCAGGGCTCC.

Notes on this clone: Mouse gene names apply. The read ends 4 residues before the CDR3 terminus; that terminus is restored from the germline J gene. The V and J genes are TRBV13-1 and TRBJ1-2, with D maybe TRBD1 (6 bases). The CDR3 runs to 13 residues. The germline gives CDR1 NSHNY, CDR2 SYGAGN. CDR3 sequence: CASSHRVGSDYTF. The covered CDR3 bases are TGTGCCAGCAGTCACAGGGTGGGGTCC.

This clone was found a few times. Genes here carry mouse names. The CDR3 goes on 4 residues after the read ends, and that part is filled in from the germline J gene. V usage is TRBV1 and J usage is TRBJ2-1, with D uncertain. Looked up from germline, CDR1 is NSQYPW and CDR2 is LRSPGD (reference sequence). V lost 0 bases, J lost 3 bases, and 12 bases lay in between. The CDR3 is 16 residues long. The covered CDR3 bases are TGCACCTGCAGTGCAGATGGCAGGATCCTCTATGCT. Its protein is CTCSADGRILYA. The whole CDR3 sequence is CTCSADGRILYAEQFF.

This clone turned up a few times. The genes and germline here are from mouse. The CDR3 goes on 4 residues after the read ends, and that part is filled in from the germline J gene. The chain carries TRBV5 and TRBJ2-2; 7 bases are shared with TRBD1. The CDR3 sequence is 15 residues long. CDR1 and CDR2 from the germline V gene are LGHNA and YNLKQL (reference sequence). The J segment lost 0 bases and the V segment lost 5 bases, leaving 3 bases of the junction unmatched. The CDR3 DNA, read in part, is TGTGCCAGCAGCTCTCAGGGGGCAAACACCGGG. This sequence encodes CASSSQGANTG. The whole CDR3 protein reads CASSSQGANTGQLYF.

This clone was found a few times. Genes here carry mouse names. The sequenced fragment ends 4 residues before the CDR3 boundary, so the rest is inferred from the germline J gene. The chain employs TRBV1 and TRBJ2-7; TRBD2 matches at 10 bases. CDR1 is NSQYPW and CDR2 is LRSPGD in the germline V gene (reference sequence). Unmatched junction bases numbered 1, after V lost 3 bases and J lost 2 bases. This CDR3 is 14 amino acids long. This CDR3 is CTCSATGGTYEQYF. The sequenced CDR3 bases are TGCACCTGCAGTGCGACTGGGGGGACCTAT.

In the case of this clone: Mouse names are used for the genes. The read terminates 4 residues ahead of where the CDR3 ends, so the germline J gene completes it. At the DNA level, this CDR3 is encoded by other sequences in the same sample as well. The chain is built from TRBV1 and TRBJ2-5; TRBD2 is a possible D gene (7 bases). The CDR3 loop spans 15 amino acids. Germline loops: CDR1 NSQYPW, CDR2 LRSPGD (reference sequence). The covered CDR3 bases are TGCACCTGCAGTGCAGAGGTTGGGGGGCGAGAC. It encodes CTCSAEVGGRD. The full CDR3 protein is CTCSAEVGGRDTQYF.

This clone was detected a few times. The germline and genes are mouse ones. The CDR3 goes on 4 residues after the read ends, and that part is filled in from the germline J gene. The chain couples TRBV13-1 to TRBJ1-2; 7 bases align to TRBD1. The ends lost 5 bases at V and 0 bases at J; junction bases unmatched: 4. The CDR3 covers 14 residues. Germline V CDR1 and CDR2: NSHNY, SYGAGN. CDR3 sequence reads: CASREGQSNSDYTF. The sequenced part of the CDR3 DNA is TGTGCCAGCAGGGAGGGACAGTCAAACTCC.

This clone was seen a few times. Gene and germline names: mouse. With the read ending 4 residues before the CDR3 end, the germline J gene is used to fill in that end. The genes are TRBV13-3 and TRBJ2-3; D is perhaps TRBD1 (6 bases). The CDR3 is made up of 14 amino acids. The germline V gene has CDR1 NNHDY and CDR2 SYVADS. V was trimmed by 7 bases and J by 2 bases, leaving 14 bases between them. The CDR3 reads CASGGRGDAETLYF. The sequenced CDR3 bases are TGTGCCAGCGGCGGCAGGGGAGATGCAGAA.

A remark on this clone: Gene names refer to mouse genes. The read terminates 4 residues ahead of where the CDR3 ends, so the germline J gene completes it. This chain connects TRBV14 to TRBJ1-1; D is ambiguous. The CDR3 totals 12 residues. V dropped 5 bases and J dropped 1 base, with 6 bases sitting between them. Germline V gives CDR1 SGHDT, CDR2 FRDEAV. CDR3 residues: CASSPQNTEVFF. CDR3 DNA, as far as it was read: TGTGCCAGCAGCCCACAAAACACA.

Regarding this clone: The genes are named according to mouse. The CDR3 end is not reached by the read, which stops 4 residues before it; the germline J gene fills it in. The sample has other DNA sequences that encode this CDR3 too. The rearrangement uses TRBV1 and TRBJ2-2, with 8 bases lining up with TRBD1. Germline V gene data show CDR1 as NSQYPW and CDR2 as LRSPGD (reference sequence). The CDR3 totals 16 residues. The V gene end was trimmed by 2 bases and the J gene end by 2 bases; junction bases not matched to a gene: 4. The CDR3 here is CTCSAQGAGNTGQLYF. The sequenced part of the CDR3 DNA is TGCACCTGCAGTGCACAGGGGGCGGGGAACACCGGG.

This clone was counted a few times. Germline and genes here are mouse. The read ends 4 residues before the CDR3 terminus; that terminus is restored from the germline J gene. The chain is built from TRBV17 and TRBJ2-7; 8 nucleotides match TRBD2. Germline V gene lookup returns CDR1 MNHDT and CDR2 YYDKIL. The CDR3 sequence is 14 residues long. The CDR3 bases that were read are TGTGCTAGCAGTAGATGGGGGGGGCGAGAT. Protein sequence: CASSRWGGRD. The full CDR3 is CASSRWGGRDEQYF.

Notes on this clone: Mouse names are used for the genes. The CDR3 goes on 4 residues after the read ends, and that part is filled in from the germline J gene. The J gene is TRBJ2-5, the V gene TRBV19, with a tentative D call TRBD2 (6 bases). Germline V gene sequence: CDR1 FNHDT, CDR2 SITEND (reference sequence). CDR3 length: 14 amino acids. The V gene lost 1 base and the J gene lost 3 bases, with 9 bases spanning the gap. The CDR3 bases that were read are TGTGCCAGCAGTATAACACTGGGACAAGAC. Protein product: CASSITLGQD. The whole CDR3 sequence is CASSITLGQDTQYF.

Regarding this clone: Genes and germline come from the mouse. With the read ending 4 residues before the CDR3 end, the germline J gene is used to fill in that end. The chain employs TRBV5 and TRBJ2-5; D perhaps matches TRBD1 (5 bases). This CDR3 contains 15 residues. Per the germline V gene, CDR1 is LGHNA and CDR2 is YNLKQL (reference sequence). Trimming removed 2 bases at V and 0 bases at J, with 9 bases between. CDR3 sequence: CASSQQGTNQDTQYF. The part of the CDR3 DNA that was read is TGTGCCAGCAGCCAACAGGGAACTAACCAAGAC.

The table lists this clone with a few counts. Gene labels here are mouse ones. The CDR3 extends 4 residues past the end of the read, so its final part is completed from the germline J gene. The chain links TRBV31 to TRBJ2-2, with 8 bases aligning to TRBD2. Trimming took 2 bases from V and 4 from J; bases not matched to a gene: 3. This CDR3 is 14 amino acids long. CDR1 and CDR2 from the germline V gene are GKSSPN and SITVG. CDR3 loop: CAWSAGGPTGQLYF. CDR3 bases read: TGTGCCTGGAGTGCTGGGGGGCCCACCGGG.

This clone was recorded many times. Mouse gene names and germline throughout. The sample has other DNA sequences that encode this CDR3 too. The CDR3 reads CASSQGGANTGQLYF. The part of the CDR3 DNA that was read is TGTGCCAGCAGCCAAGGGGGGGCAAACACCGGG. The chain has TRBV5 and TRBJ2-2; D may be TRBD2 (6 bases). The sequenced fragment ends 4 residues before the CDR3 boundary, so the rest is inferred from the germline J gene. There are 15 residues in the CDR3. CDR1 is LGHNA, CDR2 YNLKQL, per germline (reference sequence). Trimming took 1 base from V and 0 from J, leaving 6 bases between them.

This clone was observed a few times. Mouse names are used for the genes. The read falls 4 residues short of the CDR3 end, and the missing part is taken from the germline J gene. The chain couples TRBV5 to TRBJ2-7; 13 bases map to TRBD2. In germline, CDR1 is LGHNA, CDR2 YNLKQL (reference sequence). There are 15 residues in the CDR3. V shed 5 bases, J shed 3 bases, and the junction held 4 bases outside the gene matches. The sequenced CDR3 bases are TGTGCCAGCAGCAGTGGGACTGGGGGGGACTAT. Residues: CASSSGTGGDY. The complete CDR3 reads CASSSGTGGDYEQYF.

With regard to this clone: Gene names denote mouse genes. Sequencing ends 4 residues short of the CDR3 end; the germline J gene provides the rest. This chain links TRBV14 with TRBJ2-2, with TRBD1 as a possible D gene (6 bases). This CDR3 is 15 amino acids long. Per germline, CDR1 SGHDT and CDR2 FRDEAV. Trimming pared 5 bases from V and 1 base from J, leaving 12 bases between. The CDR3 loop is CASSPGQLNTGQLYF. The sequenced CDR3 bases are TGTGCCAGCAGCCCCGGACAGCTAAACACCGGG.

This clone was seen a few times. The gene names here belong to mouse. At the DNA level, this CDR3 is encoded by other sequences in the same sample as well. CDR3 DNA (partial): TGTGCCAGCAGTACAGGACAGGGAAACTCC. It codes for CASSTGQGNS. The whole CDR3 sequence is CASSTGQGNSDYTF. V is TRBV19 and J is TRBJ1-2; 8 positions match TRBD1. The read comes to an end 4 residues before the CDR3 does, leaving the germline J gene to fill in the end. The CDR3 consists of 14 residues. After removal of 3 bases from V and 1 base from J, the junction contained 2 bases not matched to a gene. Germline V CDR1 and CDR2: FNHDT, SITEND (reference sequence).

This clone was detected only a few times. Genes and germline are mouse. Read sequence stops 3 residues before the CDR3 end, and the germline J gene provides the missing end. The V and J genes are TRBV13-1 and TRBJ1-6, with 8 positions matching TRBD1. TRBJ1-6 is an open reading frame, and its role is uncertain. The CDR3 spans 15 residues. V lost 1 base, J lost 10 bases, and 7 bases stayed unmatched. CDR1 is NSHNY and CDR2 is SYGAGN in the germline V gene. The chain's CDR3 is CASSDQGAGGSPLYF. The sequenced CDR3 bases are TGTGCCAGCAGTGATCAGGGGGCAGGAGGATCGCCC.

Details on this clone: Mouse gene names apply. The read is 4 residues too short to cover the CDR3 end, so that end is filled in from the germline J gene. The chain uses TRBV1 and TRBJ2-7, with D uncertain. Germline V gives CDR1 NSQYPW, CDR2 LRSPGD (reference sequence). This CDR3 comprises 13 residues. The DNA read from the CDR3 is TGCACCTGCAGTGCAGATTCAGATTAT. Translating it yields CTCSADSDY. The entire CDR3 reads CTCSADSDYEQYF.

This clone was picked up a small number of times. Gene and germline names: mouse. Read sequence stops 4 residues before the CDR3 end, and the germline J gene provides the missing end. The rearrangement uses TRBV5 and TRBJ2-2; 12 nucleotides match TRBD2. Per germline, CDR1 LGHNA and CDR2 YNLKQL (reference sequence). V lost 0 bases and J lost 4; bases outside the gene matches: 3. The CDR3 totals 17 residues. Partial CDR3 DNA: TGTGCCAGCAGCCAAGAGTGGGACTGGGGGGCCACCGGG. It translates to CASSQEWDWGATG. Given in full, the CDR3 is CASSQEWDWGATGQLYF.

This clone has more than one count but fewer than ten. The gene names here belong to mouse. The read halts 4 residues ahead of the CDR3 end, with the missing end drawn from the germline J gene. V is TRBV13-2 and J is TRBJ2-7; 10 bases match TRBD2. CDR3 length: 15 residues. V lost 5 bases, J lost 1 base, and 6 bases stayed unmatched. From germline, CDR1 is NNHNN and CDR2 SYGAGS (reference sequence). The part of the CDR3 DNA that was read is TGTGCCAGCGGCATCCGGGACTGGGGTTCCTAT. This translates into CASGIRDWGSY. The whole CDR3 reads CASGIRDWGSYEQYF.